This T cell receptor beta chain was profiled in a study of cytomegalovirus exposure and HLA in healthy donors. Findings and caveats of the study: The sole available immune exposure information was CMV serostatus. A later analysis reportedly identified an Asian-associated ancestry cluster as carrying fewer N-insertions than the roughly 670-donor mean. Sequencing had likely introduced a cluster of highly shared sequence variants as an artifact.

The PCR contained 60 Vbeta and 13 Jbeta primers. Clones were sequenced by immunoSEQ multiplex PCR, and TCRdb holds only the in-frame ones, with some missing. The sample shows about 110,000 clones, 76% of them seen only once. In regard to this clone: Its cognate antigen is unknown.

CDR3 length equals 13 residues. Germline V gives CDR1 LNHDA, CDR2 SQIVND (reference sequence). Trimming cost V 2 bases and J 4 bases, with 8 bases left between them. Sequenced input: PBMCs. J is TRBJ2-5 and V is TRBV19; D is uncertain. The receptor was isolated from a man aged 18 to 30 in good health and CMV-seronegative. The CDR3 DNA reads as TGTGCCAGTAGTATATTTCACGGAGAGACCCAGTACTTC. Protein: CASSIFHGETQYF. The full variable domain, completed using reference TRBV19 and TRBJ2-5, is DGGITQSPKYLFRKEGQNVTLSCEQNLNHDAMYWYRQDPGQGLRLIYYSQIVNDFQKGDIAEGYSVSREKKESFPLTVTSAQKNPTAFYLCASSIFHGETQYFGPGTRLLVL.